These 29 T cell receptor beta chains were sequenced from one sample in a study of blood T cell repertoires in COVID-19. The data were produced by immunoSEQ multiplex PCR, yet TCRdb's version contains in-frame clones alone and is incomplete. This sample yields tens of thousands of clones, of which 75% to 85% are seen a single time; under 7.5% belongs to the top ten. Sequences were obtained from peripheral blood. The receptors shown here come from a man aged 30 to 39 with COVID-19, enrolled during active disease.

There are a few counts of this clone. The genes are TRBV30 and TRBJ1-2, with a weak D call TRBD1 (5 bases). The germline V gene has CDR1 GTSNPN and CDR2 SVGIG (reference sequence). This CDR3 is built from 12 residues. Between the trimmed V and J ends, which lost 7 bases and 1 base, there was a span of 10 bases. The CDR3 protein is CASQRGNYGYTF. CDR3 nucleotide sequence: TGTGCCTCCCAAAGGGGTAACTATGGCTACACCTTC. The variable domain in full, completed from reference TRBV30 and TRBJ1-2, reads SQTIHQWPATLVQPVGSPLSLECTVEGTSNPNLYWYRQAAGRGLQLLFYSVGIGQISSEVPQNLSASRPQDRQFILSSKKLLLSDSGFYLCASQRGNYGYTFGSGTRLTVV.

The chain carries TRBV7-2 and TRBJ1-1; D call uncertain. Germline CDR1 reads SGHTA; CDR2 reads FQGNSA. V lost 1 base and J lost 8, with 14 bases in between. The CDR3 runs to 14 residues. The CDR3 sequence is CASSLVGSRGEAFF. CDR3 sequence (DNA): TGTGCCAGCAGCTTAGTGGGTTCTCGAGGGGAAGCTTTCTTT. Using reference TRBV7-2 and TRBJ1-1 for the parts outside the CDR3, the full variable domain is GAGVSQSPSNKVTEKGKDVELRCDPISGHTALYWYRQSLGQGLEFLIYFQGNSAPDKSGLPSDRFSAERTGGSVSTLTIQRTQQEDSAVYLCASSLVGSRGEAFFGQGTRLTVV.

The V gene is TRBV29-1, the J gene TRBJ1-2; D not resolved. CDR1 SQVTM and CDR2 ANQGSEA come from the germline V gene. The CDR3 has 12 residues. With 7 bases removed from V and 7 bases from J, the gap between germline ends came to 16 bases. Here the CDR3 DNA reads TGCAGCGCCTCCAAGGGAGATGGTGGCTACACCTTC. Its translation is CSASKGDGGYTF.

The chain is built from TRBV2 and TRBJ2-5; 7 bases line up with TRBD2. This CDR3 comprises 13 residues. The V and J ends lost 10 bases and 5 bases, in that order; junction bases with no gene match: 10. The germline V gene encodes CDR1 SNHLY and CDR2 FYNNEI. CDR3 in DNA: TGTGCCAATGTAAAGGGAGGGAGGGAGACCCAGTACTTC. This encodes CANVKGGRETQYF.

CDR3 coding DNA: TGTGCCAGCAGGGCCCAGGGGGCTGGCAATCAGCCCCAGCATTTT. Translation: CASRAQGAGNQPQHF. The chain employs TRBV2 and TRBJ1-5; TRBD1 matches at 8 bases. The CDR3 contains 15 residues. V was clipped by 6 bases and J by 2 bases; unmatched bases: 6. From germline, CDR1 is SNHLY and CDR2 FYNNEI.

The chain joins TRBV6-5 to TRBJ2-3; D is perhaps TRBD1 (6 bases). V dropped 5 bases and J dropped 2 bases, with 14 bases sitting between them. Germline V gene lookup returns CDR1 MNHEY and CDR2 SVGAGI. This CDR3 spans 15 amino acids. The CDR3, as DNA: TGTGCCAGCAGTCCTACAGGGCGGATCACAGATACGCAGTATTTT. Translating gives CASSPTGRITDTQYF.

The chain carries TRBV19 and TRBJ1-5; 7 nucleotides agree with TRBD1. The germline V gene has CDR1 LNHDA and CDR2 SQIVND (reference sequence). This CDR3 has 14 residues. V dropped 9 bases and J dropped 5; count of bases not matched to a gene: 10. The CDR3 region has the DNA TGTGCCAGCCGACGCCCAGGGGGTGATCAGCCCCAGCATTTT. Translation: CASRRPGGDQPQHF. Looking up the rest from reference TRBV19 and TRBJ1-5 gives the full variable domain: DGGITQSPKYLFRKEGQNVTLSCEQNLNHDAMYWYRQDPGQGLRLIYYSQIVNDFQKGDIAEGYSVSREKKESFPLTVTSAQKNPTAFYLCASRRPGGDQPQHFGDGTRLSIL.

This clone was recorded once. CDR3 sequence reads: CASSPMASGRGAYNEQFF. In DNA form, the CDR3 reads TGTGCCAGCAGCCCCATGGCTAGCGGGAGGGGGGCCTACAATGAGCAGTTCTTC. The gene calls are TRBV6-2 or TRBV6-3 and TRBJ2-1, with 12 bases aligning to TRBD2. The V segment lost 6 bases and the J segment 2 bases; nucleotides outside the gene matches: 11. Germline CDR1 MNHEY, CDR2 SVGEGT. The length of the CDR3 is 18 residues.

This chain connects TRBV6-5 to TRBJ1-1; 8 nucleotides agree with TRBD1. CDR1 MNHEY and CDR2 SVGAGI come from the germline V gene. The CDR3 extends over 15 amino acids. Unmatched junction bases numbered 7, after V lost 5 bases and J lost 2 bases. CDR3 protein: CASSPPGQVNTEAFF. As DNA, the CDR3 is TGTGCCAGCAGTCCCCCGGGACAGGTAAACACTGAAGCTTTCTTT.

The V gene is TRBV27, the J gene TRBJ2-4; TRBD1 matches 9 bases. Germline lookup yields CDR1 MNHEY and CDR2 SMNVEV (reference sequence). The CDR3 extends over 14 amino acids. V dropped 5 bases and J dropped 6; count of bases not matched to a gene: 5. DNA for the CDR3: TGTGCCAGCAGTCAGGACAGGGGATCAAACATTCAGTACTTC. The encoded protein is CASSQDRGSNIQYF.

The chain combines TRBV28 with TRBJ1-2; D gene ambiguous. Trimming pared 6 bases from V and 6 bases from J, leaving 5 bases between. This CDR3 spans 10 amino acids. From germline, CDR1 is MDHEN and CDR2 SYDVKM. The CDR3 DNA follows: TGTGCCAGCAGCGGGGATGGCTACACCTTC. Residues: CASSGDGYTF.

The chain uses TRBV10-3 and TRBJ1-3; 8 bases fit TRBD1. Germline CDR1 reads ENHRY; CDR2 reads SYGVKD. The length of the CDR3 is 14 residues. The V gene end was trimmed by 5 bases and the J gene end by 2 bases; junction bases not matched to a gene: 2. This chain's CDR3 is CAISPGQAGNTIYF. The CDR3 DNA sequence: TGTGCCATCAGTCCGGGACAGGCTGGAAACACCATATATTTT.

The chain has TRBV30 and TRBJ1-5, with a weak D call TRBD1 (5 bases). The CDR3 has 13 amino acids. Germline V lookup: CDR1 GTSNPN, CDR2 SVGIG (reference sequence). Trimming stripped 3 bases from V and 2 bases from J, with 8 bases between. CDR3 protein: CAWRAQGNQPQHF. Here the CDR3 DNA reads TGTGCCTGGAGAGCACAGGGCAATCAGCCCCAGCATTTT.

The chain links TRBV4-1 to TRBJ2-7; tentative D call: TRBD2 (6 bases). V was pared by 2 bases and J by 2 bases, with 10 bases between. The CDR3 sequence is 14 residues long. The V gene's germline CDR1 is MGHRA and CDR2 YSYEKL. The CDR3 bases are TGCGCCAGCAGCCAAACTGGGGGGACCTACGAGCAGTACTTC. Amino acid sequence: CASSQTGGTYEQYF.

V and J are TRBV14 and TRBJ2-3; D uncertain. With 4 bases removed from V and 1 base from J, the gap between germline ends came to 9 bases. CDR1 and CDR2 (germline): SGHDN, FVKESK. This CDR3 contains 14 residues. CDR3 sequence: CASSLSYGTDTQYF. CDR3 coding DNA: TGTGCCAGCAGCCTATCCTATGGCACAGATACGCAGTATTTT.

This clone was seen only once. The chain recombines TRBV7-2 with TRBJ1-5; unclear D gene. The CDR3 is 15 residues long. Germline V lookup: CDR1 SGHTA, CDR2 FQGNSA. Trimming removed 5 bases at V and 3 bases at J, with 14 bases between. CDR3: CASSPGGGFNQPQHF. CDR3 nucleotide sequence: TGTGCCAGCAGCCCGGGAGGCGGATTCAATCAGCCCCAGCATTTT.

V usage is TRBV24-1 and J usage is TRBJ2-2; tentative D call: TRBD2 (5 bases). This CDR3 contains 16 residues. Germline V gene sequence: CDR1 KGHDR, CDR2 SFDVKD. Trimming left V 1 base short and J 5 bases short, with 13 bases between. The CDR3 region has the DNA TGTGCCACCAGTGATTTAGGAGGATTTGGGACCGGGGAGCTGTTTTTT. This encodes CATSDLGGFGTGELFF.

This chain uses TRBV3-1 (or the pseudogene TRBV3-2) with TRBJ1-2; D is unresolved. The CDR3 consists of 13 residues. Per the germline V gene, CDR1 is LGHDT and CDR2 is YNNKEL (reference sequence). Trimming stripped 0 bases from V and 5 bases from J, with 7 bases between. CDR3 protein: CASSQDQKYGYTF. DNA of the CDR3: TGTGCCAGCAGCCAAGATCAGAAATATGGCTACACCTTC.

In DNA form, the CDR3 reads TGCGCCAGCAGCGTAGGAGGGGTCCCTTCACCCCTCCACTTT. Protein: CASSVGGVPSPLHF. The chain is built from TRBV5-1 and TRBJ1-6, with D maybe TRBD1 (5 bases). The CDR3 runs to 14 residues. Trimming removed 4 bases at V and 9 bases at J, with 14 bases between. Germline CDR1 and CDR2: SGHRS and YFSETQ.

Turning to this clone: Other nucleotide sequences in the sample specify the same CDR3. The chain joins TRBV18 to TRBJ1-1, with D hard to call. Trimming took off 6 bases at V and 0 bases at J, with 8 bases between the two ends. The CDR3 has 13 amino acids. The V gene's germline CDR1 is KGHSH and CDR2 LQKENI. The DNA for the CDR3 is TGTGCCAGCTCTCCCGACTTGAACACTGAAGCTTTCTTT. It codes for CASSPDLNTEAFF.

The J gene is TRBJ2-1, the V gene TRBV19; TRBD2 matches at 13 bases. V dropped 4 bases and J dropped 9; count of bases not matched to a gene: 6. The CDR3 loop spans 15 amino acids. Germline assignment: CDR1 LNHDA and CDR2 SQIVND (reference sequence). CDR3 DNA: TGTGCCAGTAGTACCGGGACTAGCGGGATAAGTGAGCAGTTCTTC. Amino acid sequence: CASSTGTSGISEQFF.

This clone was observed a few times. V is TRBV23-1 and J is TRBJ1-5, with D possibly being TRBD1 (6 bases). TRBV23-1 is an ORF for which the function is uncertain. CDR3 length equals 19 residues. The germline V and J ends were trimmed by 4 bases and 0 bases, with 22 bases remaining between them. CDR3 region: CASSPCWAGAFCSNQPQHF. CDR3 coding DNA: TGCGCCAGCAGTCCTTGTTGGGCAGGGGCGTTTTGTAGCAATCAGCCCCAGCATTTT.

This sequence joins TRBV10-2 and TRBJ1-5; D remains unclear. Germline CDR1 WSHSY, CDR2 SAAADI. The ends were cut back, 0 bases at V and 3 bases at J, with 9 bases in the middle. This CDR3 comprises 15 residues. CDR3 sequence: CASSESAAPNQPQHF. CDR3 nucleotide sequence: TGCGCCAGCAGTGAGTCTGCAGCGCCCAATCAGCCCCAGCATTTT.

The chain recombines TRBV6-5 with TRBJ2-1; D is perhaps TRBD1 (6 bases). The V gene's germline CDR1 is MNHEY and CDR2 SVGAGI. The germline V and J ends were trimmed by 5 bases and 2 bases, with 13 bases remaining between them. The length of the CDR3 is 15 residues. The CDR3 DNA reads as TGTGCCAGCAGTACCGGGACAAAGGCCTACAATGAGCAGTTCTTC. It is translated as CASSTGTKAYNEQFF.

With regard to this clone: Other nucleotide sequences in the sample specify the same CDR3. The CDR3, as DNA: TGTGCCAGCAGCCTCGCAGGGGCCGGGGAGCTGTTTTTT. It is translated as CASSLAGAGELFF. The rearrangement joins TRBV7-8 to TRBJ2-2; D perhaps matches TRBD1 (6 bases). The CDR3 consists of 13 residues. Looked up from germline, CDR1 is SGHVS and CDR2 is FQNEAQ. V dropped 5 bases and J dropped 6 bases, with 10 bases sitting between them.

The chain couples TRBV10-3 to TRBJ2-7; TRBD1 aligns across 9 bases. Per germline, CDR1 ENHRY and CDR2 SYGVKD. With V trimmed by 10 bases and J by 5 bases, 9 bases remained unmatched. This CDR3 spans 13 amino acids. CDR3 in DNA: TGTGCCACCGAACCGGGACAGGGTAACGAGCAGTACTTC. This codes for CATEPGQGNEQYF.

The rearrangement uses TRBV5-6 and TRBJ1-4; the match to TRBD1 covers 7 bases. Trimming cost V 2 bases and J 8 bases; bases outside gene matches: 3. Germline CDR1 reads SGHDT; CDR2 reads YYEEEE. CDR3 length: 13 residues. CDR3 in DNA: TGTGCCAGCAGCTTCGACAGGGTCGAAAAACTGTTTTTT. This translates into CASSFDRVEKLFF.

The V gene is TRBV9, the J gene TRBJ2-7; 7 nucleotides agree with TRBD1. This CDR3 comprises 15 residues. Germline CDR1 SGDLS, CDR2 YYNGEE. V was pared by 1 base and J by 0 bases, with 4 bases of the junction left unmatched. CDR3 residues: CASSVSWDSSYEQYF. CDR3 bases: TGTGCCAGCAGCGTATCCTGGGACAGCTCCTACGAGCAGTACTTC.

The chain has TRBV28 and TRBJ1-1; no reliable D call. Trimming took 2 bases from V and 8 from J, leaving 9 bases between them. CDR3 length: 12 amino acids. CDR1 is MDHEN, CDR2 SYDVKM, per germline. The CDR3 DNA follows: TGTGCCAGCAGTTTAACGGGTACGGAAGCTTTCTTT. This encodes CASSLTGTEAFF.